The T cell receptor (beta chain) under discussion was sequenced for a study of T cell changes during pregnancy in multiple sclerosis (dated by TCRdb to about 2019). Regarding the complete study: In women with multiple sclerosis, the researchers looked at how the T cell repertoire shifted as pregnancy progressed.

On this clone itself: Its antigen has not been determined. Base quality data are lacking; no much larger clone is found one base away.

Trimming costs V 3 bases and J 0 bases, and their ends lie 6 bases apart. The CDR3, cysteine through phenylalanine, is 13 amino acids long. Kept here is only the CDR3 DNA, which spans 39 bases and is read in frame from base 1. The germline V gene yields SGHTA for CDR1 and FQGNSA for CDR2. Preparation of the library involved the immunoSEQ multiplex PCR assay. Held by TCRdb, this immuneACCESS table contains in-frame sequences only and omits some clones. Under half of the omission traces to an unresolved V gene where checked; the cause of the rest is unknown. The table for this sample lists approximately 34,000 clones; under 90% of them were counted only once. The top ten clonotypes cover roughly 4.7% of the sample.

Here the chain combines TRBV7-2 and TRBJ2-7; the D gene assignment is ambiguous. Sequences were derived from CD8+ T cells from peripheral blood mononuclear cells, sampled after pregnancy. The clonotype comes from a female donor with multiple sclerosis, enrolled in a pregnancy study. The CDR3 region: CASSFGSSYEQYF. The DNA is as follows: TGTGCCAGCAGCTTTGGCAGCTCCTACGAGCAGTACTTC.